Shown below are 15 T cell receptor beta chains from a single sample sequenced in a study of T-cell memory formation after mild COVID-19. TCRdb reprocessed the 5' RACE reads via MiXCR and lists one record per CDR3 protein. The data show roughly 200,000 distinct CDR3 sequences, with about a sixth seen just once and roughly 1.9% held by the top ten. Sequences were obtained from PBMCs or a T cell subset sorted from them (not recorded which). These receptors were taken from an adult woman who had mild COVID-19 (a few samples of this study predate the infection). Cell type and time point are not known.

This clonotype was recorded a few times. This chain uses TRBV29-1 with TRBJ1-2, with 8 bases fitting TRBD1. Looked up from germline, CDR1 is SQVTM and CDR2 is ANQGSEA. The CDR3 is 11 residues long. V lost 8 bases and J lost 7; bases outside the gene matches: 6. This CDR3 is CSYRGNVGYTF. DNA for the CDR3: TGCAGCTACAGGGGGAACGTTGGCTACACCTTC.

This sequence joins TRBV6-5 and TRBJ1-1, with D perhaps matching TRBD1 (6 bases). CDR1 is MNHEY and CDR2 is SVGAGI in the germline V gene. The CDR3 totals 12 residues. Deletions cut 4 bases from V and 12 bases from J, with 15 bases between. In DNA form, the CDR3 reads TGTGCCAGCAGTTTGGAAGGACAGAAAACTTTCTTT. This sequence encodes CASSLEGQKTFF.

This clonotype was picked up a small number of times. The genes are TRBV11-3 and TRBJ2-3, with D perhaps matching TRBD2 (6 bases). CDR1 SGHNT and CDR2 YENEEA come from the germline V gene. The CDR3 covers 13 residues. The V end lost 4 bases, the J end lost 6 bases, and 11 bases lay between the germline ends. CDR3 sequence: CASSSLGRDTQYF. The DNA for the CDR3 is TGTGCCAGCAGCTCACTAGGGAGGGATACGCAGTATTTT.

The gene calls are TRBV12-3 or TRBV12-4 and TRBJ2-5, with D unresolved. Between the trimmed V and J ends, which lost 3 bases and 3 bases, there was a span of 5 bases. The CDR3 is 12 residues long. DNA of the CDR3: TGTGCCAGCAGTTTCCTGGAAGAGACCCAGTACTTC. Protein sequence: CASSFLEETQYF.

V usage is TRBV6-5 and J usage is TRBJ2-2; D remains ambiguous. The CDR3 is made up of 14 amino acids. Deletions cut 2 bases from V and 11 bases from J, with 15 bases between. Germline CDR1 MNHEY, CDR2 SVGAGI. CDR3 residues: CASSYVILGGELFF. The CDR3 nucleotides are TGTGCCAGCAGTTACGTTATCTTAGGCGGAGAGCTGTTTTTT.

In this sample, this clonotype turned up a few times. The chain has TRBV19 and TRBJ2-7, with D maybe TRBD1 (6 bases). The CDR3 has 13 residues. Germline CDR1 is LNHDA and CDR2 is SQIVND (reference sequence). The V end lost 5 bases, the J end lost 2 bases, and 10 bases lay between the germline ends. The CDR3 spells CASSEGTPYEQYF. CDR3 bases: TGTGCCAGTAGTGAAGGGACACCCTACGAGCAGTACTTC.

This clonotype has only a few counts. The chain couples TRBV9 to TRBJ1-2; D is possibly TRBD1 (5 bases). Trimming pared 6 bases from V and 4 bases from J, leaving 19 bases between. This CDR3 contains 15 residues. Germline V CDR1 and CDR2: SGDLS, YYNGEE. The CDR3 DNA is TGTGCCAGCAACGGGGGAAGCCGGGTTGGCTATGGCTACACCTTC. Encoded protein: CASNGGSRVGYGYTF. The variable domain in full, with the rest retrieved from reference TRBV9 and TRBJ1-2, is DSGVTQTPKHLITATGQRVTLRCSPRSGDLSVYWYQQSLDQGLQFLIQYYNGEERAKGNILERFSAQQFPDLHSELNLSSLELGDSALYFCASNGGSRVGYGYTFGSGTRLTVV.

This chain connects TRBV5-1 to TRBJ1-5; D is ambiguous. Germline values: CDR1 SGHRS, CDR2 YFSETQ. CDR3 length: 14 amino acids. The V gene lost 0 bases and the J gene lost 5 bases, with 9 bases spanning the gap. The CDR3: CASSLGGRDQPQHF. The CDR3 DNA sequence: TGCGCCAGCAGCTTGGGAGGGCGGGATCAGCCCCAGCATTTT.

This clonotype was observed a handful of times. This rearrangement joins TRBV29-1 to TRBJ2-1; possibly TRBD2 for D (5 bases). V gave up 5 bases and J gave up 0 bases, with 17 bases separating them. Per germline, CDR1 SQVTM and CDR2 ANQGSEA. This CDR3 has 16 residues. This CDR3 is CSVTSWRADSYNEQFF. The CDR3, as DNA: TGCAGCGTTACTTCATGGCGGGCAGACTCCTACAATGAGCAGTTCTTC.

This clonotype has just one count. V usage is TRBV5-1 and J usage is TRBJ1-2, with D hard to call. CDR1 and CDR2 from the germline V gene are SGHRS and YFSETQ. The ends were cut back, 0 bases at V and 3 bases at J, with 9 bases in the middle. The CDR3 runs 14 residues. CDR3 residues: CASSLAESYYGYTF. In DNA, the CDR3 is TGCGCCAGCAGCTTGGCCGAATCCTACTATGGCTACACCTTC. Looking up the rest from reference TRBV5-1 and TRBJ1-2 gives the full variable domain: KAGVTQTPRYLIKTRGQQVTLSCSPISGHRSVSWYQQTPGQGLQFLFEYFSETQRNKGNFPGRFSGRQFSNSRSEMNVSTLELGDSALYLCASSLAESYYGYTFGSGTRLTVV.

CDR3 residues: CASSPLRGGFGNEQFF. CDR3 sequence (DNA): TGTGCCAGCAGCCCACTGCGGGGGGGCTTTGGAAATGAGCAGTTCTTC. J is TRBJ2-1 and V is TRBV7-9; 9 nucleotides match TRBD2. V lost 5 bases to trimming and J lost 7 bases; unmatched junction nucleotides: 12. CDR3 length equals 16 residues. The germline V gene encodes CDR1 SEHNR and CDR2 FQNEAQ (reference sequence).

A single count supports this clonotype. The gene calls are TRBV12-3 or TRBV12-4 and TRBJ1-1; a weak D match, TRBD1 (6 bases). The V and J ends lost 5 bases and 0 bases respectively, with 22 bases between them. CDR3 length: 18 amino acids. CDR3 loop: CASSRLPQGGVVNTEAFF. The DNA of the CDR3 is TGTGCCAGCAGTCGGTTACCACAGGGCGGCGTGGTGAACACTGAAGCTTTCTTT.

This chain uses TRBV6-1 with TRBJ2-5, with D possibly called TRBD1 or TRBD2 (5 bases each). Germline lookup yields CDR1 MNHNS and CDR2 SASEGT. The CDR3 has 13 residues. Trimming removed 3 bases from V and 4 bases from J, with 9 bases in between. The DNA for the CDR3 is TGTGCCAGCAGTGAGAGGGACCGAGAGACCCAGTACTTC. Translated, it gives CASSERDRETQYF.

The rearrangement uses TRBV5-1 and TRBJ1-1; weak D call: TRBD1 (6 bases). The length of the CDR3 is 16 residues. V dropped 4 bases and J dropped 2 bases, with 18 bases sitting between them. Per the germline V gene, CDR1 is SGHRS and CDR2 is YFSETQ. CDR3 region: CASSPTPQGSNTEAFF. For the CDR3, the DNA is TGCGCCAGCAGCCCGACCCCACAGGGTTCAAACACTGAAGCTTTCTTT.

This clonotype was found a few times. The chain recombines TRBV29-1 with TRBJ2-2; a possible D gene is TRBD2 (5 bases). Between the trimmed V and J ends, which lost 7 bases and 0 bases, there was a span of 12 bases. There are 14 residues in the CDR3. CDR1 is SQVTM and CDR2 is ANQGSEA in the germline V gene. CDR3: CSGIGLPNTGELFF. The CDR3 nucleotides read TGCAGCGGAATCGGACTCCCGAACACCGGGGAGCTGTTTTTT.